Sequencing of this T cell receptor beta chain was carried out in a study of lymphopenia after photon versus proton radiotherapy. Data came from immunoSEQ multiplex PCR; TCRdb stores just in-frame clones and leaves some out. The top ten clones hold 29% of a sample with tens of thousands of clones, 80% to 90% of them seen once. Turning to this clone: The antigen remains unidentified.

Regarding the study as a whole: Photon-treated patients lost naive T cells and TCR diversity; proton-treated stayed stable. Post-nadir TCR diversity decline inversely tracked overall survival among those who died.

The input for sequencing was peripheral blood, taken from a patient treated with photon-based radiotherapy. This clonotype originated in a man aged 45 to 65 with gastric cancer.

The CDR3 reads CASSSFGWDQGTGELFF. The CDR3 region has the DNA TGCGCCAGCAGCTCCTTTGGGTGGGACCAAGGAACCGGGGAGCTGTTTTTT. This sequence joins TRBV5-1 and TRBJ2-2; D may correspond to TRBD1 or TRBD2 (5 bases each). Per germline, CDR1 SGHRS and CDR2 YFSETQ. The CDR3 sequence is 17 residues long. V gave up 3 bases and J gave up 5 bases, with 20 bases separating them. The whole variable domain, remainder taken from reference TRBV5-1 and TRBJ2-2, is KAGVTQTPRYLIKTRGQQVTLSCSPISGHRSVSWYQQTPGQGLQFLFEYFSETQRNKGNFPGRFSGRQFSNSRSEMNVSTLELGDSALYLCASSSFGWDQGTGELFFGEGSRLTVL.